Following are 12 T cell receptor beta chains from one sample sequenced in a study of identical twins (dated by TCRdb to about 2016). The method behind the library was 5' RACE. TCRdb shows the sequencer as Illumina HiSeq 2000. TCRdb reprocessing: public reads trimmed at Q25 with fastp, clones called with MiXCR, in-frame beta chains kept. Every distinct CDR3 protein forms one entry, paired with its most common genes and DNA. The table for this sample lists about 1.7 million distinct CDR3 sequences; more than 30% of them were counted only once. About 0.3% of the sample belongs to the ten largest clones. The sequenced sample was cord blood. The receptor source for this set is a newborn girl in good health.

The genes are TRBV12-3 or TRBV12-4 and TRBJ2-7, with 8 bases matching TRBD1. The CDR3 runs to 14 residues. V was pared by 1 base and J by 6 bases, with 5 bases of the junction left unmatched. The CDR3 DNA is TGTGCCAGCAGTTTAGGCAGGACAGGGAGCGAGCAGTACTTC. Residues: CASSLGRTGSEQYF.

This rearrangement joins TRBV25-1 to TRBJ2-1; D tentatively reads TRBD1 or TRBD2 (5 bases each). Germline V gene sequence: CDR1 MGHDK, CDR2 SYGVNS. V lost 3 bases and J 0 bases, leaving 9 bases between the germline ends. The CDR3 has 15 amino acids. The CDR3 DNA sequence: TGTGCCAGCAGTGACTTCGGGGCCTCCTACAATGAGCAGTTCTTC. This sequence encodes CASSDFGASYNEQFF.

Here the CDR3 reads CSASRGAEQETQYF. The CDR3 bases are TGCAGTGCGTCGAGGGGAGCTGAACAAGAGACCCAGTACTTC. J is TRBJ2-5 and V is TRBV20-1; tentatively, D is TRBD1 or TRBD2 (5 bases each). The germline V gene has CDR1 DFQATT and CDR2 SNEGSKA (reference sequence). The CDR3 runs 14 residues. The ends were cut back, 6 bases at V and 2 bases at J, with 16 bases in the middle.

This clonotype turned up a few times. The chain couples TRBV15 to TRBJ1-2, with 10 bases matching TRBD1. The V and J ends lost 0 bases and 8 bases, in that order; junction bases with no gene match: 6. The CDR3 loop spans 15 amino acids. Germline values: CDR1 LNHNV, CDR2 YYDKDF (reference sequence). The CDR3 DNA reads TGTGCCACCAGCAGAGACTTCGGGACAGGGGAAGGCTACACCTTC. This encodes CATSRDFGTGEGYTF.

The CDR3 region has the DNA TGTGCCAGCAGTGAGAACAGTCCCTGGGGGAAAAAACTGTTTTTT. Translated, it gives CASSENSPWGKKLFF. This chain links TRBV2 with TRBJ1-4, with a weak D call TRBD1 (5 bases). There are 15 residues in the CDR3. V dropped 3 bases and J dropped 9 bases, with 17 bases sitting between them. Germline V gene sequence: CDR1 SNHLY, CDR2 FYNNEI. The entire variable domain, with the rest obtained from reference TRBV2 and TRBJ1-4, is as follows: EPEVTQTPSHQVTQMGQEVILRCVPISNHLYFYWYRQILGQKVEFLVSFYNNEISEKSEIFDDQFSVERPDGSNFTLKIRSTKLEDSAMYFCASSENSPWGKKLFFGSGTQLSVL.

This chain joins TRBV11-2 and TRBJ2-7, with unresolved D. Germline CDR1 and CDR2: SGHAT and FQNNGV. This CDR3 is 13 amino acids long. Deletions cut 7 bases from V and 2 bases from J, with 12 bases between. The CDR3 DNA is TGTGCCAGCACCCCTCCTGGTACCTACGAGCAGTACTTC. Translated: CASTPPGTYEQYF.

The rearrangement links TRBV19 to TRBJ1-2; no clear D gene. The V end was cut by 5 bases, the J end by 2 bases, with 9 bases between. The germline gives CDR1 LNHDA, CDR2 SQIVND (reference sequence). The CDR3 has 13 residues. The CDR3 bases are TGTGCCAGTAGTTCGTTAGACAACTATGGCTACACCTTC. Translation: CASSSLDNYGYTF.

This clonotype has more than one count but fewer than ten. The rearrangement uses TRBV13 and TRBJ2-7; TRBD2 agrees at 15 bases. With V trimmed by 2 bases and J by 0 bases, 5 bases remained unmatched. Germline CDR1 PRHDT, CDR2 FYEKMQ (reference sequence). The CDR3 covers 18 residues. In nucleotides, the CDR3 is TGTGCCAGCAGCTTACAGGGACTAGCGGGAGGACACTCCTACGAGCAGTACTTC. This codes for CASSLQGLAGGHSYEQYF. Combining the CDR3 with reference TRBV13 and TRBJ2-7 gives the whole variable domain AAGVIQSPRHLIKEKRETATLKCYPIPRHDTVYWYQQGPGQDPQFLISFYEKMQSDKGSIPDRFSAQQFSDYHSELNMSSLELGDSALYFCASSLQGLAGGHSYEQYFGPGTRLTVT.

The CDR3 is CASSPHTSAYEQYF. CDR3 sequence (DNA): TGTGCCAGCAGCCCCCATACTAGCGCCTACGAGCAGTACTTC. The V and J genes are TRBV3-1 and TRBJ2-7, with 7 bases that match TRBD2. V lost 4 bases and J lost 2; bases outside the gene matches: 5. The CDR3 totals 14 residues. Per germline, CDR1 LGHDT and CDR2 YNNKEL (reference sequence).

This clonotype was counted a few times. The CDR3 sequence: CSAGSGGVYNEQFF. CDR3 sequence (DNA): TGCAGTGCAGGGAGCGGGGGGGTCTACAATGAGCAGTTCTTC. The chain has TRBV20-1 and TRBJ2-1; 10 nucleotides align to TRBD2. There are 14 residues in the CDR3. CDR1 and CDR2 (germline): DFQATT, SNEGSKA (reference sequence). The trim removed 6 bases at V and 3 bases at J, leaving 5 bases unmatched.

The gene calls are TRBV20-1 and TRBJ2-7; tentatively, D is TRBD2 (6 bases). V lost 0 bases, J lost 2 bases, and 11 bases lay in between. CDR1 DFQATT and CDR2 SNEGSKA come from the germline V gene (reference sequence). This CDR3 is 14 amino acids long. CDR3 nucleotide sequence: TGCAGTGCTAGAGACCATAGCGGAACCTACGAGCAGTACTTC. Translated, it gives CSARDHSGTYEQYF.

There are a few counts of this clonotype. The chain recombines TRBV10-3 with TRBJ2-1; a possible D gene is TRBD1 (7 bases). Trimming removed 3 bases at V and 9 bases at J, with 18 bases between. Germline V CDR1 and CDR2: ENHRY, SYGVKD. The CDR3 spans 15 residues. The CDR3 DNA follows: TGTGCCATCAGTGATGGGGCAGGGGGGACCTCTGAGCAGTTCTTC. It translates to CAISDGAGGTSEQFF.